This T cell receptor (beta chain) was sequenced for a study of blood T cell repertoires in COVID-19. Sequenced by immunoSEQ multiplex PCR; TCRdb stores in-frame clones only, minus some. The table records under 350,000 clones, approximately 90% of them present only once. The V segment lost 5 bases and the J segment 5 bases; nucleotides outside the gene matches: 10. CDR3 length: 16 residues. Germline V gives CDR1 LNHDA, CDR2 SQIVND (reference sequence). The sequence was collected from a man aged 18 to 30 with active or convalescent COVID-19. Sequences were obtained from peripheral blood. The chain is built from TRBV19 and TRBJ2-5, with TRBD1 matching over 11 bases. Written as DNA, the CDR3 is TGTGCCAGTAGTCCCCGGGACAGGGGGGATGGGGAGACCCAGTACTTC. Residues: CASSPRDRGDGETQYF.